This is a list of T cell receptor beta chains from one sample in a study of cytomegalovirus exposure and HLA in healthy donors. The protocol was immunoSEQ multiplex PCR, while the TCRdb copy is restricted to in-frame clones and leaves out a portion. Of 95,000 to 150,000 clones listed, 50% to 75% were seen once; the top ten hold more than 6.5%. The source material was PBMCs. Receptors were obtained from a woman between 35 and 50 years old in good health and CMV-seropositive. CDR3s leave out the opening cysteine and the closing phenylalanine or tryptophan. A D gene is named only where the DNA matches it firmly.

d_call	v_call	j_call	cdr3_aa
TRBD2	TRBV15	TRBJ2-1	ATSRDKGSGNEQF
NA	TRBV29-1	TRBJ2-2	SVGQINTGELF
TRBD1	TRBV5-4	TRBJ1-4	ASSLGTGGEKLF
TRBD2	TRBV2	TRBJ2-7	ASSEDPGTSGTREQY
TRBD2	TRBV7-9	TRBJ2-3	ASRKSGTSTDTQY
NA	TRBV6-1	TRBJ1-6	ASSGLGQGNSPLH
NA	TRBV29-1	TRBJ2-2	SVFMNTGELF
NA	TRBV6-5	TRBJ2-3	ASSTTVTSTDTQY
NA	TRBV10-2	TRBJ2-1	ASSEDSYNEQF
NA	TRBV6-6	TRBJ1-5	ASRRQEYYNQPQH
TRBD1	TRBV11-3	TRBJ1-5	ASSRQGNGQPQH
TRBD2	TRBV9	TRBJ2-1	ASSLAGGSFSYNEQF
TRBD2	TRBV7-7	TRBJ2-1	ASSLALAGGVNEQF
TRBD1	TRBV7-9	TRBJ1-2	ASRADRISNYGYT
NA	TRBV6-1	TRBJ1-5	ASSEGVRLGPQH
NA	TRBV5-1	TRBJ1-5	ASSPDSFYQPQH
NA	TRBV18	TRBJ1-5	ASSGGKNQPQH
TRBD2	TRBV7-9	TRBJ2-1	ASSIRGGYNEQF
NA	TRBV4-1	TRBJ2-1	ASKEGGDGTEAYNEQF
TRBD2	TRBV10-1	TRBJ2-1	ASSPSGRVDEQF
NA	TRBV9	TRBJ2-1	ASSVGAGRSLHNEQF
TRBD2	TRBV28	NA	ASNLPLAGGKYEQY
NA	TRBV4-2	TRBJ2-1	ASSRIQEYNEQF
TRBD2	TRBV15	TRBJ2-4	ATSRDRGLAAQLAKNIQY
NA	TRBV11-2	TRBJ1-5	ASSPAGRNQPQH
TRBD1	TRBV12-5	TRBJ2-5	ASGLALRQGPQETQY
TRBD2	TRBV5-8	TRBJ2-5	ASSTSGVVETQY
TRBD1	TRBV2	TRBJ1-5	AGTGGADQPQH
TRBD1	TRBV19	TRBJ1-5	ASSIRQGGNQPQH
TRBD2	TRBV6-5	TRBJ2-7	ASSYWTSRGAEQY
NA	TRBV27	TRBJ1-6	ASTPARLNSPLH
NA	TRBV6-5	TRBJ1-4	ASSYEAENEKLF
NA	TRBV5-1	TRBJ1-1	ASSPLEKQFTEAF
NA	TRBV7-3	TRBJ2-3	ASSLRGIEDTQY
NA	TRBV19	TRBJ1-5	ASSLTANQPQH
TRBD1	TRBV19	TRBJ1-4	ARFDRENEKLF
NA	TRBV6-1	TRBJ2-5	ASRDSGLDQETQY
TRBD2	TRBV2	TRBJ2-2	ASTGLAGGVTGELF
NA	TRBV7-9	TRBJ1-1	ASSPKPNTEAF
TRBD2	TRBV28	TRBJ2-7	ASSSSSGVTYEQY
NA	TRBV21-1	TRBJ1-1	ASSKRGKTEAF
NA	TRBV5-1	TRBJ2-7	ASSLAPDEQY
TRBD2	TRBV6-5	TRBJ2-1	ASSTGLAGNEQF
TRBD2	TRBV29-1	TRBJ2-3	SVGTSGWADTQY
TRBD1	TRBV19	TRBJ1-5	ASSEGQGTQPQH
NA	TRBV9	TRBJ2-1	ASSVWDFSYNEQF
NA	TRBV5-1	TRBJ2-7	ASSFAGMNEQY